These 27 T cell receptor beta chains share one sample of origin, sequenced in a study of blood T cell repertoires in COVID-19. Using immunoSEQ multiplex PCR, the repertoire was profiled, and TCRdb retains in-frame clones only, with some absent. The sample lists around 29,000 clones, around 63% occurring once. The sample comprised peripheral blood. The receptors were sampled from a human donor in a cohort sampled during active COVID-19.

V and J are TRBV7-9 and TRBJ2-1, with TRBD1 matching over 10 bases. Germline CDR1 SEHNR, CDR2 FQNEAQ (reference sequence). The CDR3 extends over 16 amino acids. V shed 5 bases and J 9 bases; nucleotides not matched to a gene: 13. CDR3 residues: CASSPWGDRGLSEQFF. Here the CDR3 DNA reads TGTGCCAGCAGCCCCTGGGGGGACAGGGGTTTGAGTGAGCAGTTCTTC.

This clone was observed many times. This chain links TRBV6-4 with TRBJ1-1; 7 bases are shared with TRBD1. The CDR3 spans 13 residues. Germline CDR1 MRHNA, CDR2 SNTAGT. V shed 5 bases and J 2 bases; nucleotides not matched to a gene: 2. This CDR3 is CASSRTGNTEAFF. The CDR3 DNA sequence: TGTGCCAGCAGTCGGACAGGAAACACTGAAGCTTTCTTT.

The V gene is TRBV5-6, the J gene TRBJ2-2; no reliable D call. CDR3 size: 15 residues. Germline lookup yields CDR1 SGHDT and CDR2 YYEEEE. The V end was cut by 0 bases, the J end by 6 bases, with 12 bases between. The CDR3 here is CASSLVASGAGELFF. The CDR3 coding sequence is TGTGCCAGCAGCTTGGTGGCGTCAGGTGCCGGGGAGCTGTTTTTT.

The chain couples TRBV5-4 to TRBJ1-2; the D gene is possibly TRBD1 (6 bases). Trimming pared 1 base from V and 6 bases from J, leaving 13 bases between. The germline gives CDR1 SGHNT, CDR2 YYREEE (reference sequence). The CDR3 is made up of 14 amino acids. CDR3 region: CASSLTQGWDGYTF. In nucleotides, the CDR3 is TGTGCCAGCAGCTTGACTCAGGGGTGGGATGGCTACACCTTC.

V is TRBV9 and J is TRBJ1-5, with 7 nucleotides matching TRBD1. Per the germline V gene, CDR1 is SGDLS and CDR2 is YYNGEE. The CDR3 totals 15 residues. Losses at the gene ends were 5 bases for V and 1 base for J; bases not matched to a gene: 6. CDR3 sequence reads: CASSLTGNSNQPQHF. DNA of the CDR3: TGTGCCAGCAGTTTGACAGGGAACAGCAATCAGCCCCAGCATTTT.

The chain joins TRBV6-2 or TRBV6-3 to TRBJ1-5; a possible D gene is TRBD1 (5 bases). In germline, CDR1 is MNHEY, CDR2 SVGEGT. This CDR3 contains 14 residues. V was pared by 1 base and J by 8 bases, with 12 bases between. The CDR3 nucleotides read TGTGCCAGCAGTTACTGGGGGGACCGGGAGCCCCAGCATTTT. Its protein is CASSYWGDREPQHF.

This chain joins TRBV27 and TRBJ2-1; 7 nucleotides align to TRBD2. Germline V gives CDR1 MNHEY, CDR2 SMNVEV (reference sequence). V was pared by 2 bases and J by 5 bases, with 6 bases of the junction left unmatched. The CDR3 runs 15 residues. CDR3 in DNA: TGTGCCAGCAGTTTAGCGGGAGCTTCTCACAATGAGCAGTTCTTC. Protein product: CASSLAGASHNEQFF.

The chain employs TRBV6-5 and TRBJ2-5; 13 positions match TRBD2. Germline values: CDR1 MNHEY, CDR2 SVGAGI. The CDR3 contains 14 residues. V lost 7 bases to trimming and J lost 4 bases; unmatched junction nucleotides: 3. In DNA form, the CDR3 reads TGTGCCAGCAAAGGACTAGCGGGAGCAGAGACCCAGTACTTC. As protein: CASKGLAGAETQYF.

The V call is TRBV11-2, the J call TRBJ2-7; TRBD1 agrees at 10 bases. Losses at the gene ends were 4 bases for V and 3 bases for J; bases not matched to a gene: 6. Germline V gives CDR1 SGHAT, CDR2 FQNNGV. This CDR3 comprises 15 residues. The CDR3 loop reads CASSWDRDRGYEQYF. The DNA of the CDR3 is TGTGCCAGCAGCTGGGACCGGGACAGGGGCTACGAGCAGTACTTC. The variable domain in full, with the rest retrieved from reference TRBV11-2 and TRBJ2-7, is EAGVAQSPRYKIIEKRQSVAFWCNPISGHATLYWYQQILGQGPKLLIQFQNNGVVDDSQLPKDRFSAERLKGVDSTLKIQPAKLEDSAVYLCASSWDRDRGYEQYFGPGTRLTVT.

The V and J genes are TRBV6-2 or TRBV6-3 and TRBJ2-5; the match to TRBD2 covers 12 bases. Germline CDR1 reads MNHEY; CDR2 reads SVGEGT. The ends lost 5 bases at V and 5 bases at J; junction bases unmatched: 9. The CDR3 has 16 residues. Here the CDR3 reads CASSRLAGVVMETQYF. The CDR3 DNA sequence: TGTGCCAGCAGTCGACTAGCGGGAGTGGTTATGGAGACCCAGTACTTC.

The genes are TRBV25-1 and TRBJ2-3, with 10 bases lining up with TRBD1. J gave up 4 bases and V 7 bases, and 8 bases lay outside the gene matches. In germline, CDR1 is MGHDK, CDR2 SYGVNS. The CDR3 runs to 15 residues. The CDR3 region has the DNA TGTGCCAGCAACTCCGGGACAGGGGTTCCAGATACGCAGTATTTT. Protein sequence: CASNSGTGVPDTQYF.

J is TRBJ2-5 and V is TRBV7-6; D unresolved. The CDR3 has 13 residues. The V gene lost 5 bases and the J gene lost 4 bases, with 11 bases spanning the gap. Per germline, CDR1 SGHVS and CDR2 FNYEAQ. The CDR3 loop is CASSPAWAETQYF. The CDR3 coding sequence is TGTGCCAGCAGCCCGGCGTGGGCAGAGACCCAGTACTTC. The full variable domain, rest sourced from reference TRBV7-6 and TRBJ2-5, is GAGVSQSPRYKVTKRGQDVALRCDPISGHVSLYWYRQALGQGPEFLTYFNYEAQQDKSGLPNDRFSAERPEGSISTLTIQRTEQRDSAMYRCASSPAWAETQYFGPGTRLLVL.

The chain has TRBV3-1 (or the pseudogene TRBV3-2) and TRBJ1-1, with 8 bases lining up with TRBD1. Germline lookup yields CDR1 LGHDT and CDR2 YNNKEL (reference sequence). V lost 4 bases and J lost 3; bases outside the gene matches: 4. The CDR3 contains 14 residues. The CDR3 region is CASSLTQGDTEAFF. CDR3 in DNA: TGTGCCAGCAGCCTCACACAGGGGGACACTGAAGCTTTCTTT.

This chain uses TRBV6-5 with TRBJ2-1; TRBD1 aligns across 8 bases. V gave up 10 bases and J gave up 2 bases; unmatched junction bases: 10. This CDR3 spans 15 amino acids. Germline V lookup: CDR1 MNHEY, CDR2 SVGAGI. DNA of the CDR3: TGTGCCACCAAGGTCGGACAGGGTACCTACAATGAGCAGTTCTTC. It specifies CATKVGQGTYNEQFF.

The rearrangement uses TRBV6-4 and TRBJ2-1, with no clear D. The V end lost 0 bases, the J end lost 5 bases, and 8 bases lay between the germline ends. Germline assignment: CDR1 MRHNA and CDR2 SNTAGT. This CDR3 has 14 amino acids. CDR3 sequence: CASSDSELNNEQFF. The CDR3 DNA reads TGTGCCAGCAGTGACTCGGAACTAAACAATGAGCAGTTCTTC.

The rearrangement joins TRBV13 to TRBJ2-7; unclear D gene. Between the trimmed V and J ends, which lost 0 bases and 2 bases, there was a span of 5 bases. This CDR3 is 13 amino acids long. Germline V gene lookup returns CDR1 PRHDT and CDR2 FYEKMQ (reference sequence). The CDR3 spells CASSLGFTYEQYF. The CDR3 DNA is TGTGCCAGCAGCTTAGGGTTTACCTACGAGCAGTACTTC.

The chain is built from TRBV7-9 and TRBJ2-3; the D gene is possibly TRBD2 (5 bases). Germline V gene lookup returns CDR1 SEHNR and CDR2 FQNEAQ (reference sequence). Trimming shortened V by 3 bases and J by 1 base, and 8 bases separated the two germline ends. This CDR3 contains 14 residues. CDR3 loop: CASSLRRGTDTQYF. The CDR3 DNA reads TGTGCCAGCAGCTTGAGGCGGGGCACAGATACGCAGTATTTT.

This clone was recorded a few times. V gene TRBV6-6 combines with J gene TRBJ2-5; no firm D call. Germline V lookup: CDR1 MNHNY, CDR2 SVGAGI (reference sequence). Trimming shortened V by 7 bases and J by 1 base, and 10 bases separated the two germline ends. This CDR3 has 13 amino acids. DNA for the CDR3: TGTGCCAGCAAGTTGGGCCTCCAAGAGACCCAGTACTTC. It codes for CASKLGLQETQYF.

The chain joins TRBV6-4 to TRBJ1-5; 8 nucleotides match TRBD1. The CDR3 sequence is 13 residues long. Germline V gene data show CDR1 as MRHNA and CDR2 as SNTAGT. V was clipped by 6 bases and J by 7 bases; unmatched bases: 5. DNA of the CDR3: TGTGCCAGCAGCCCGGACAGGGCGCAGCCCCAGCATTTT. Protein: CASSPDRAQPQHF.

V is TRBV27 and J is TRBJ1-5, with D hard to call. Germline V gives CDR1 MNHEY, CDR2 SMNVEV (reference sequence). Trimming pared 6 bases from V and 0 bases from J, leaving 9 bases between. The CDR3 is 14 amino acids. CDR3: CASRSLYSNQPQHF. In nucleotides, the CDR3 is TGTGCCAGCAGGTCACTCTATAGCAATCAGCCCCAGCATTTT.

This chain joins TRBV28 and TRBJ1-2; tentative D call: TRBD1 (5 bases). Germline loops: CDR1 MDHEN, CDR2 SYDVKM. The CDR3 runs to 12 residues. V was pared by 2 bases and J by 8 bases, with 9 bases between. The chain's CDR3 is CASSLQGWGYTF. CDR3 nucleotide sequence: TGTGCCAGCAGTTTACAGGGATGGGGCTACACCTTC.

The chain is built from TRBV5-4 and TRBJ1-3, with TRBD1 as a possible D gene (6 bases). Between the trimmed V and J ends, which lost 3 bases and 1 base, there was a span of 14 bases. There are 16 residues in the CDR3. Germline V CDR1 and CDR2: SGHNT, YYREEE (reference sequence). The CDR3: CASSWGPVTSGNTIYF. The CDR3 coding sequence is TGTGCCAGCAGCTGGGGGCCGGTCACTTCTGGAAACACCATATATTTT.

The rearrangement links TRBV12-3 or TRBV12-4 to TRBJ1-1, with TRBD1 matching 7 bases. The CDR3 consists of 13 residues. V lost 7 bases and J lost 3; bases outside the gene matches: 5. The CDR3 nucleotides read TGTGCCAGCACCTTCGACAGGGACACTGAAGCTTTCTTT. Amino acid sequence: CASTFDRDTEAFF.

V and J are TRBV11-2 and TRBJ2-3; tentatively, D is TRBD1 (5 bases). The length of the CDR3 is 14 residues. The germline V gene has CDR1 SGHAT and CDR2 FQNNGV. V was clipped by 4 bases and J by 0 bases, with 8 bases between them. CDR3 in DNA: TGTGCCAGCAGCTCGACAGTCAGCACAGATACGCAGTATTTT. Encoded protein: CASSSTVSTDTQYF.

A remark on this clone: The sample holds other DNA sequences that translate to the same CDR3. The V call is TRBV27, the J call TRBJ2-7; the D gene is possibly TRBD2 (6 bases). This CDR3 has 13 residues. Germline values: CDR1 MNHEY, CDR2 SMNVEV (reference sequence). The ends were cut back, 3 bases at V and 4 bases at J, with 10 bases in the middle. The CDR3 region has the DNA TGTGCCAGCAGTTTGAAGGGGAGGTACGAGCAGTACTTC. Translation gives CASSLKGRYEQYF.

This clone was counted only a few times. The rearrangement uses TRBV6-2 or TRBV6-3 and TRBJ2-1; D not resolved. This CDR3 has 12 amino acids. V was pared by 3 bases and J by 5 bases, with 5 bases between. Germline CDR1 is MNHEY and CDR2 is SVGEGT. The CDR3 nucleotides read TGTGCCAGCAGTTATGGCAACAATGAGCAGTTCTTC. This sequence encodes CASSYGNNEQFF.

In its sample, this clone was seen a few times. The rearrangement uses TRBV4-3 and TRBJ2-3; 10 nucleotides agree with TRBD2. Germline V CDR1 and CDR2: LGHNA, YSLEER. With V trimmed by 1 base and J by 6 bases, 13 bases remained unmatched. This CDR3 has 18 amino acids. The CDR3 is CASSQAGQAGGLTDTQYF. The DNA for the CDR3 is TGCGCCAGCAGCCAAGCTGGTCAAGCGGGGGGGCTGACGGATACGCAGTATTTT.